The clone carrying this T cell receptor (beta chain) showed up many times. The target antigen is unknown. The sample comes from a study of T-cell reconstitution after alpha-beta-depleted transplantation in children. General study points: T-cell counts and diversity were attributed mostly to newly produced T cells one year after transplant. Several hundred expanded graft clones reportedly supplied alpha-beta T cells about two months after transplant.

TCRbeta library preparation incorporated unique molecular identifiers. TCRdb re-derived calls from the PCR reads in MiXCR, one entry per CDR3 protein. There are tens of thousands of distinct CDR3 sequences in the sample; nearly 6.5% occur only once, and 27% lies in the top ten. The CDR3 sequence is 17 residues long. The sequenced sample was peripheral blood, obtained 60 days after TCRalphabeta/CD19-depleted stem cell transplant. The J gene is TRBJ2-5, the V gene TRBV21-1; whether TRBD1, the table's D call, matches the DNA was not checked. TRBV21-1 is classified as a pseudogene. This clonotype was obtained from a child less than two years old who had a stem cell transplant for acute myeloid leukemia, so the T cells may come from the graft donor. The CDR3 region is CASSQSSGTFWAKTQYF. The CDR3, as DNA: TGTGCCAGCAGCCAATCCTCCGGGACCTTCTGGGCGAAGACCCAGTACTTC.